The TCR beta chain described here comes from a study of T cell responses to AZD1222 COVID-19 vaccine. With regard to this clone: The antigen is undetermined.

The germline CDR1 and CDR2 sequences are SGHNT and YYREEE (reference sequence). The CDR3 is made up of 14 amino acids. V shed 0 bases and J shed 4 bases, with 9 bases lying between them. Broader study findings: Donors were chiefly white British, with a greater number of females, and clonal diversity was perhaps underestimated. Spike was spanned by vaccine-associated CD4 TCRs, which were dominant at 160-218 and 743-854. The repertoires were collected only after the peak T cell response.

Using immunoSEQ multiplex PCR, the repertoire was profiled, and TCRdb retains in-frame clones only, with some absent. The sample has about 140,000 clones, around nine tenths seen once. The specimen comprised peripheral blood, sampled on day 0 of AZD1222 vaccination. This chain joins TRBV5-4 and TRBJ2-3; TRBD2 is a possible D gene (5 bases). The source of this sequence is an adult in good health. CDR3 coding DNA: TGTGCCAGCAGCTTGGCCGGGGTTTCAGATACGCAGTATTTT. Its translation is CASSLAGVSDTQYF. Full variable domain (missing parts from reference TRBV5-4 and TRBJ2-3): ETGVTQSPTHLIKTRGQQVTLRCSSQSGHNTVSWYQQALGQGPQFIFQYYREEENGRGNFPPRFSGLQFPNYSSELNVNALELDDSALYLCASSLAGVSDTQYFGPGTRLTVL.